The text below deals with one TCR beta chain. This clone is labeled medium-sized (0.01 to 0.1%). Its specific antigen is unknown. Base qualities were left out, and no much larger clone turns up one base away. The sample's time point label, in plain terms: blood sample drawn before combined kidney and bone marrow transplant. In bulk CFSE mixed lymphocyte reactions, CFSE-labeled recipient PBMCs were cocultured with irradiated donor PBMCs for less than seven days, then stained for CD3/CD4/CD8 and FACS-sorted. The patients were a handful of recipients of combined kidney and bone marrow transplants from the ITN036ST trial, and samples were available only for these trial subjects. Healthy control blood was separated into PBMCs by Ficoll density gradient and cryopreserved, and patient PBMCs were collected both before and after transplant. For TCRbeta CDR3 sequencing, genomic DNA from the sorted cells was extracted using the QIAGEN DNeasy Blood and Tissue Kit. High-throughput TCRbeta CDR3 sequencing, which included PCR amplification with bias correction and internal controls, was done commercially through immunoSEQ. Concerning the study's data processing: Unique productive TCRbeta sequences were defined by CDR3 nucleotide sequence when primers matched and otherwise by CDR3 amino acid sequence together with Vbeta and Jbeta genes. A sequence was defined as donor-reactive if the sequence was expanded at least 5-fold in CFSE-low cells compared with unstimulated cells and had a frequency of at least 0.01% in CFSE-low cells. Repertoire divergence was quantified by Jensen-Shannon divergence calculated from the top 100 TCRbeta sequences ranked by frequency. When a sample had multiple sequencing runs, each run was corrected for sorting error separately and the runs were then pooled. This is the immuneACCESS table as TCRdb keeps it, with only in-frame sequences that have V and J called. A part of the clones is gone; compared with another copy, unresolved V genes explain less than half, and the rest is unexplained. V and J calls and clone size are as listed in that table; D and trimming were resolved from the DNA. The sample table records about 15,000 clones; around half of these occur just once. The ten largest clonotypes hold 3% to 4% of the sample.

Trimming removed 0 bases from V and 4 bases from J; the gene matches leave 2 bases unexplained. Reading the germline V gene gives CDR1 SGDLS and CDR2 YYNGEE. Reading from cysteine to phenylalanine, the CDR3 counts 16 amino acids. The CDR3 DNA has 48 bases and is translated from base 1. This sample stems from a study of Tregs in tolerant kidney transplant recipients (dated by TCRdb to the late 2010s). For the wider study: The transplants used related donors with nonmyeloablative bone marrow transplantation, and mixed chimerism in the human trials was transient. TCRbeta sequencing was used in the study to identify donor-specific regulatory T cells before combined kidney and bone marrow transplantation, and the identified cells were then tracked after transplant.

Summary of the overall study and its limitations: Biological reproducibility was not examined directly, but technical replication error appeared to be minimal. Because the PCR primers were changed over time for some patients, nucleotide-level comparison could not be performed across the samples from those patients. Because the study included only a small number of patients, the results must be confirmed in larger populations and under other immunosuppression protocols. Donor-specific Treg expansion was found to exceed global Treg expansion in tolerant patients, suggesting antigen-driven rather than nonspecific expansion. Expanding Tregs with activated donor B cells appeared to identify the most biologically relevant and donor-specific TCRbeta repertoire.

The rearrangement combines TRBV9 with TRBJ1-6; the central 9 bases match TRBD1. This material consisted of CD4+ T cells from blood cultured with allogeneic cells, taken before the transplant. This receptor was taken from a human patient who received a combined kidney and bone marrow transplant. The nucleotide sequence is given as TGTGCCAGCAGCGTAGCAGGGACAGGGTATAATTCACCCCTCCACTTT. The encoded protein is CASSVAGTGYNSPLHF.